One T cell receptor (beta chain) is described in this entry. Germline CDR1 is LNHDA and CDR2 is SQIVND (reference sequence). This CDR3 spans 14 amino acids. V was clipped by 1 base and J by 1 base, with 4 bases between them. The data were obtained in a study of T cell changes during pregnancy in multiple sclerosis. Generated by immunoSEQ multiplex PCR, the TCRdb table keeps only in-frame clones and is missing some. Of around 80,000 clones listed, roughly 94% were seen once; the top ten hold more than 0.95%. The input for sequencing was peripheral blood, taken in the second trimester of pregnancy. This sequence originates from a female donor in good health, enrolled as a control in a pregnancy study. The rearrangement links TRBV19 to TRBJ2-2; the D is unclear. The CDR3 DNA reads as TGTGCCAGTAGTATAGCAGGGAACACCGGGGAGCTGTTTTTT. Amino acids: CASSIAGNTGELFF.